The 6 T cell receptor beta chains presented below share a single source sample, sequenced in a study of cytomegalovirus exposure and HLA in healthy donors (dated by TCRdb to about 2017). The library was made by the immunoSEQ multiplex PCR assay. A mixture of 60 forward primers for TCR Vbeta segments and 13 reverse primers for TCR Jbeta segments was used in the multiplex PCR. Imported from immuneACCESS, the table was reduced by TCRdb to in-frame sequences with V and J called. These copies leave out some clones; in studies compared against another copy, an unresolved V gene accounts for under half, and the cause of the remainder is not known. The sample table records 45,000 to 65,000 clones; 65% to 85% of these occur just once. The ten largest clonotypes hold 1.6% of the sample. Input material: PBMCs. All receptors come from a man aged 25-40 years in good health and CMV-seronegative.

The chain joins TRBV6-5 to TRBJ2-6; 7 nucleotides align to TRBD1. The CDR3 totals 15 residues. CDR1 is MNHEY and CDR2 is SVGAGI in the germline V gene. The ends lost 5 bases at V and 2 bases at J; junction bases unmatched: 3. CDR3 amino acids: CASSPDRAGANVLTF. The DNA for the CDR3 is TGTGCCAGCAGTCCAGACAGGGCTGGGGCCAACGTCCTGACTTTC.

This clone was seen once. This sequence joins TRBV7-2 and TRBJ1-2; D perhaps matches TRBD1 (5 bases). The CDR3 has 13 residues. V was cut by 2 bases and J by 8 bases, with 12 bases left in between. The germline CDR1 and CDR2 sequences are SGHTA and FQGNSA. Here the CDR3 DNA reads TGTGCCAGCAGCTTAAATCAGGGTCGGGGCTACACCTTC. The encoded protein is CASSLNQGRGYTF.

The chain uses TRBV5-4 and TRBJ1-6; 9 bases agree with TRBD1. This CDR3 is built from 15 residues. CDR1 is SGHNT, CDR2 YYREEE, per germline (reference sequence). After removal of 4 bases from V and 4 bases from J, the junction contained 3 bases not matched to a gene. CDR3 sequence: CASSLGTGYNSPLHF. CDR3 in DNA: TGTGCCAGCAGCCTGGGGACAGGGTATAATTCACCCCTCCACTTT.

The genes are TRBV6-5 and TRBJ2-7; 10 bases map to TRBD1. CDR3 length: 15 amino acids. Germline CDR1 is MNHEY and CDR2 is SVGAGI. The trim removed 2 bases at V and 6 bases at J, leaving 7 bases unmatched. The CDR3 DNA follows: TGTGCCAGCAGTTACGAGGGGACAGGGGACGGCGAGCAGTACTTC. Translating it yields CASSYEGTGDGEQYF.

The chain has TRBV28 and TRBJ2-4; D not resolved. CDR1 and CDR2 (germline): MDHEN, SYDVKM. Trimming left V 2 bases short and J 6 bases short, with 14 bases between. The CDR3 extends over 15 amino acids. The CDR3 bases are TGTGCCAGCAGTTTACCGGCTGGGCCGCGAAACATTCAGTACTTC. This encodes CASSLPAGPRNIQYF. The complete variable domain, with remaining parts taken from reference TRBV28 and TRBJ2-4, reads DVKVTQSSRYLVKRTGEKVFLECVQDMDHENMFWYRQDPGLGLRLIYFSYDVKMKEKGDIPEGYSVSREKKERFSLILESASTNQTSMYLCASSLPAGPRNIQYFGAGTRLSVL.

This clone was counted once. This chain links TRBV5-1 with TRBJ1-1, with a weak D call TRBD1 (6 bases). Trimming took off 2 bases at V and 6 bases at J, with 14 bases between the two ends. Germline V CDR1 and CDR2: SGHRS, YFSETQ. This CDR3 is built from 14 residues. CDR3 bases: TGCGCCAGCAGCTTCGGGGGGCCGGCAGCTGAAGCTTTCTTT. This gives the protein CASSFGGPAAEAFF.